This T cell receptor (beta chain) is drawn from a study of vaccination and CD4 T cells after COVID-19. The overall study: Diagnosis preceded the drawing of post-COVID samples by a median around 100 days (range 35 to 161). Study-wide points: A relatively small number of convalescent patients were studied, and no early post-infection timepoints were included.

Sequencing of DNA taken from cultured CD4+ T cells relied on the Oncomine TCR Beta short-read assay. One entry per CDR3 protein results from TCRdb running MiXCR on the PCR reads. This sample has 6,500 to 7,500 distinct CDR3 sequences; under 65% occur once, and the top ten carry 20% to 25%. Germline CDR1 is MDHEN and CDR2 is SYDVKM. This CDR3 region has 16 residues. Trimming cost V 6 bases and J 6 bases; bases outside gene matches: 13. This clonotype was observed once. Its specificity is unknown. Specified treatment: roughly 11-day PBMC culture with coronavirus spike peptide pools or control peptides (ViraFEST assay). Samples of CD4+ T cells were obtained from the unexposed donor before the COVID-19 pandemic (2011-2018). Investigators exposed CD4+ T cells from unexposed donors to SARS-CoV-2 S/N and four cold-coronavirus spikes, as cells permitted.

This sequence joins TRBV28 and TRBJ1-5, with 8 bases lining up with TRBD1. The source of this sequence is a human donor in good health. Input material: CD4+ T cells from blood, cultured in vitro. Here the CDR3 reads CASSPAIQGESQPQHF. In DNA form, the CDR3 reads TGTGCCAGCAGCCCGGCGATACAGGGGGAAAGTCAGCCCCAGCATTTT.